These 31 T cell receptor beta chains were sequenced from one sample in a study of blood T cell repertoires in COVID-19. The protocol was immunoSEQ multiplex PCR, while the TCRdb copy is restricted to in-frame clones and leaves out a portion. The sample lists about 120,000 clones; under 80% were seen once. Material for sequencing was peripheral blood. These receptor sequences come from a man aged 70-80 years with acute or convalescent COVID-19.

The genes are TRBV7-2 and TRBJ2-1, with D maybe TRBD2 (6 bases). Germline CDR1 and CDR2: SGHTA and FQGNSA. V was shortened by 5 bases and J by 4 bases, with 15 bases between the two germline ends. This CDR3 contains 15 residues. The CDR3 loop is CASSPRRGSYNEQFF. In DNA, the CDR3 is TGTGCCAGCAGCCCCCGGAGGGGCAGTTACAATGAGCAGTTCTTC.

This chain connects TRBV6-6 to TRBJ1-3, with no clear D. Germline V gives CDR1 MNHNY, CDR2 SVGAGI (reference sequence). This CDR3 is built from 15 residues. The V end lost 5 bases, the J end lost 0 bases, and 11 bases lay between the germline ends. This chain's CDR3 is CASSTPQSSGNTIYF. CDR3 DNA sequence: TGTGCCAGCAGTACCCCACAAAGCTCTGGAAACACCATATATTTT.

Of note for this clone: One junction end does not reproduce the germline sequence, and a read error may be involved. The J gene is TRBJ2-1, the V gene TRBV7-7; D might be TRBD1 (5 bases). This CDR3 contains 14 residues. CDR1 is SSHAT and CDR2 is FNYEAQ in the germline V gene (reference sequence). CDR3 loop: CASSPGRAYNEQFF. The DNA for the CDR3 is TGTGCTAGCAGCCCCGGCAGGGCCTACAATGAGCAGTTCTTC.

This rearrangement joins TRBV4-3 to TRBJ1-2; a weak D match, TRBD1 (5 bases). The V end lost 0 bases, the J end lost 8 bases, and 16 bases lay between the germline ends. The CDR3 has 15 amino acids. CDR1 is LGHNA, CDR2 YSLEER, per germline. The CDR3 reads CASSQDRVSGFGYTF. In DNA form, the CDR3 reads TGCGCCAGCAGCCAAGATCGGGTGTCAGGGTTCGGCTACACCTTC.

The rearrangement joins TRBV9 to TRBJ2-5; a weak D match, TRBD2 (6 bases). The CDR3 runs 13 residues. Trimming stripped 2 bases from V and 5 bases from J, with 10 bases between. Germline values: CDR1 SGDLS, CDR2 YYNGEE. The CDR3 spells CASSVGTEETQYF. As DNA, the CDR3 is TGTGCCAGCAGCGTCGGGACTGAGGAGACCCAGTACTTC.

This chain uses TRBV7-6 with TRBJ2-3, with D perhaps matching TRBD2 (6 bases). The CDR3 totals 18 residues. The V and J ends lost 6 bases and 0 bases respectively, with 22 bases between them. Germline V gene data show CDR1 as SGHVS and CDR2 as FNYEAQ. DNA for the CDR3: TGTGCCAGCAGTCCCGGGACTGTCAGGAGGTCTAGCACAGATACGCAGTATTTT. Amino acid sequence: CASSPGTVRRSSTDTQYF.

J is TRBJ1-3 and V is TRBV19; weak D call: TRBD1 (5 bases). CDR1 is LNHDA, CDR2 SQIVND, per germline (reference sequence). Trimming shortened V by 6 bases and J by 7 bases, and 25 bases separated the two germline ends. There are 17 residues in the CDR3. CDR3 residues: CASRPLSAGENWNTIYF. CDR3 nucleotides: TGTGCCAGTAGGCCCCTGTCCGCGGGGGAGAACTGGAACACCATATATTTT.

The chain combines TRBV6-5 with TRBJ1-6; TRBD1 matches 9 bases. V dropped 6 bases and J dropped 8; count of bases not matched to a gene: 5. This CDR3 is 14 amino acids long. From germline, CDR1 is MNHEY and CDR2 SVGAGI. CDR3 sequence (DNA): TGTGCCAGCAGACGGGACAGGGATGATTCACCCCTCCACTTT. Protein: CASRRDRDDSPLHF.

This clone appeared a few times. The chain employs TRBV20-1 and TRBJ2-5; tentatively, D is TRBD1 (6 bases). Trimming removed 7 bases at V and 5 bases at J, with 11 bases between. This CDR3 contains 11 residues. CDR1 is DFQATT and CDR2 is SNEGSKA in the germline V gene (reference sequence). Here the CDR3 reads CSEKRGETQYF. The CDR3 DNA sequence: TGCAGTGAGAAGAGGGGGGAGACCCAGTACTTC.

The rearrangement joins TRBV7-2 to TRBJ1-1, with 7 bases lining up with TRBD1. Germline-derived CDR1 and CDR2 are SGHTA and FQGNSA. The CDR3 is 15 amino acids. Unmatched junction bases numbered 8, after V lost 7 bases and J lost 0 bases. CDR3 sequence: CASTLAGGLNTEAFF. CDR3 DNA: TGTGCCAGCACCCTTGCAGGGGGGCTGAACACTGAAGCTTTCTTT.

The chain employs TRBV5-1 and TRBJ2-3; D call uncertain. This CDR3 contains 14 residues. V gave up 5 bases and J gave up 0 bases, with 10 bases separating them. Per germline, CDR1 SGHRS and CDR2 YFSETQ. The chain's CDR3 is CASRPTHSTDTQYF. CDR3 coding DNA: TGCGCCAGCAGACCGACTCATAGCACAGATACGCAGTATTTT.

This chain links TRBV6-5 with TRBJ1-1, with no clear D. With 6 bases removed from V and 4 bases from J, the gap between germline ends came to 18 bases. The V gene's germline CDR1 is MNHEY and CDR2 SVGAGI. CDR3 length: 15 residues. DNA of the CDR3: TGTGCCAGCAGGTCTGGATATGGGGAGGTCACTGAAGCTTTCTTT. Encoded protein: CASRSGYGEVTEAFF.

The chain links TRBV3-1 (or the pseudogene TRBV3-2) to TRBJ1-3, with TRBD1 matching over 9 bases. CDR1 is LGHDT, CDR2 YNNKEL, per germline (reference sequence). The CDR3 runs 15 residues. The V gene end was trimmed by 4 bases and the J gene end by 4 bases; junction bases not matched to a gene: 5. CDR3 nucleotides: TGTGCCAGCAGCCCCGGGACAGGGCGAGGAAACACCATATATTTT. Protein: CASSPGTGRGNTIYF.

The sample holds one count of this clone. This chain connects TRBV5-4 to TRBJ1-4, with 11 bases that match TRBD1. CDR1 is SGHNT, CDR2 YYREEE, per germline (reference sequence). The ends lost 4 bases at V and 8 bases at J; junction bases unmatched: 4. The CDR3 runs 14 residues. The CDR3: CASSMGQGVEKLFF. CDR3 nucleotide sequence: TGTGCCAGCAGCATGGGACAGGGGGTAGAAAAACTGTTTTTT.

V and J are TRBV19 and TRBJ1-6, with D maybe TRBD1 (5 bases). Trimming stripped 1 base from V and 2 bases from J, with 6 bases between. This CDR3 has 15 residues. The V gene's germline CDR1 is LNHDA and CDR2 SQIVND (reference sequence). This CDR3 is CASSIADTYNSPLHF. CDR3 in DNA: TGTGCCAGTAGTATAGCGGACACCTATAATTCACCCCTCCACTTT.

This clone is a singleton in its sample. The chain has TRBV12-3 or TRBV12-4 and TRBJ1-2; D is unresolved. There are 13 residues in the CDR3. The ends were cut back, 4 bases at V and 1 base at J, with 7 bases in the middle. The chain's CDR3 is CASSSQVNYGYTF. The CDR3 nucleotides are TGTGCCAGCAGTTCCCAGGTTAACTATGGCTACACCTTC.

In DNA form, the CDR3 reads TGCGCCAGCAGCCAAGATGCTAGGGACTGGAACACTGAAGCTTTCTTT. Translating gives CASSQDARDWNTEAFF. V usage is TRBV4-3 and J usage is TRBJ1-1; possible D gene TRBD1, 5 bases. The germline gives CDR1 LGHNA, CDR2 YSLEER. V was clipped by 0 bases and J by 1 base, with 12 bases between them. This CDR3 has 16 residues.

The chain carries TRBV6-4 and TRBJ2-3; 7 nucleotides line up with TRBD1. J lost 0 bases, V lost 6 bases, and 9 bases had no gene match. The CDR3 sequence is 16 residues long. In germline, CDR1 is MRHNA, CDR2 SNTAGT. CDR3 sequence (DNA): TGTGCCAGCAGCGAAGGGACAGACCCTAGCACAGATACGCAGTATTTT. Protein: CASSEGTDPSTDTQYF.

The CDR3 is CASSEYGQRNEKLFF. The CDR3 nucleotides are TGTGCCAGCAGTGAATATGGACAGCGGAATGAAAAACTGTTTTTT. J is TRBJ1-4 and V is TRBV25-1; possibly TRBD1 for D (6 bases). This CDR3 comprises 15 residues. The germline V gene has CDR1 MGHDK and CDR2 SYGVNS. The V gene lost 0 bases and the J gene lost 5 bases, with 10 bases spanning the gap.

The V gene is TRBV5-1, the J gene TRBJ1-1; possibly TRBD1 for D (5 bases). The CDR3 spans 15 residues. Germline lookup yields CDR1 SGHRS and CDR2 YFSETQ. Trimming removed 0 bases from V and 4 bases from J, with 13 bases in between. CDR3 residues: CASSLGRGWGTEAFF. For the CDR3, the DNA is TGCGCCAGCAGCTTGGGTAGGGGATGGGGCACTGAAGCTTTCTTT.

V and J are TRBV27 and TRBJ2-3, with 9 bases identical to TRBD2. Germline values: CDR1 MNHEY, CDR2 SMNVEV (reference sequence). V was clipped by 4 bases and J by 5 bases; unmatched bases: 4. This CDR3 is 14 amino acids long. The CDR3 DNA follows: TGTGCCAGCAGTTCTTCTAGCGGGGTAGATACGCAGTATTTT. Its protein is CASSSSSGVDTQYF.

This clone was seen only once. The chain recombines TRBV27 with TRBJ2-5; tentatively, D is TRBD2 (5 bases). CDR1 and CDR2 from the germline V gene are MNHEY and SMNVEV (reference sequence). The CDR3 is 13 amino acids. Trimming removed 5 bases at V and 5 bases at J, with 12 bases between. The CDR3 protein is CASSRGREETQYF. The CDR3 bases are TGTGCCAGCAGTCGCGGAAGGGAGGAGACCCAGTACTTC.

V and J are TRBV7-2 and TRBJ2-5; D is unclear. CDR3 size: 11 residues. Germline V gives CDR1 SGHTA, CDR2 FQGNSA. V dropped 4 bases and J dropped 2 bases, with 2 bases sitting between them. CDR3 protein: CASSSQETQYF. The CDR3, as DNA: TGTGCCAGCAGCTCGCAAGAGACCCAGTACTTC.

This clone appeared a single time. The chain couples TRBV5-1 to TRBJ2-1; 7 nucleotides align to TRBD1. The CDR3 is made up of 13 amino acids. The ends lost 4 bases at V and 6 bases at J; junction bases unmatched: 4. Germline CDR1 reads SGHRS; CDR2 reads YFSETQ. The CDR3 bases are TGCGCCAGCAGCATAGGACAGGCCAATGAGCAGTTCTTC. Encoded protein: CASSIGQANEQFF.

V usage is TRBV11-3 and J usage is TRBJ2-7; D perhaps matches TRBD1 (6 bases). V lost 1 base, J lost 5 bases, and 12 bases lay in between. The CDR3 contains 14 residues. The germline gives CDR1 SGHNT, CDR2 YENEEA. CDR3 residues: CASSLGQVGNEQYF. The CDR3 DNA is TGTGCCAGCAGCTTAGGACAGGTCGGAAACGAGCAGTACTTC.

This rearrangement joins TRBV9 to TRBJ2-5; 14 positions match TRBD2. Germline CDR1 SGDLS, CDR2 YYNGEE. There are 17 residues in the CDR3. V lost 3 bases and J lost 2; bases outside the gene matches: 6. This CDR3 reads CASSATGTSGGQETQYF. CDR3 nucleotides: TGTGCCAGCAGCGCAACCGGGACTAGCGGGGGACAAGAGACCCAGTACTTC.

This sequence joins TRBV6-5 and TRBJ2-7; 8 bases align to TRBD1. The CDR3 spans 13 residues. The V gene's germline CDR1 is MNHEY and CDR2 SVGAGI. Trimming removed 6 bases from V and 7 bases from J; junction bases left unmatched: 8. The chain's CDR3 is CASRRTGSREQYF. The CDR3 coding sequence is TGTGCCAGCAGGCGGACAGGGAGTCGGGAGCAGTACTTC.

This rearrangement joins TRBV29-1 to TRBJ2-3, with a tentative D call TRBD1 (6 bases). Looked up from germline, CDR1 is SQVTM and CDR2 is ANQGSEA. The CDR3 contains 15 residues. Deletions cut 8 bases from V and 0 bases from J, with 18 bases between. The CDR3 nucleotides read TGCAGCCCGACAGGTCCGGGGAGTAGCACAGATACGCAGTATTTT. It encodes CSPTGPGSSTDTQYF.

V and J are TRBV6-1 and TRBJ1-1, with D tentatively TRBD1 (6 bases). Germline CDR1 reads MNHNS; CDR2 reads SASEGT. This CDR3 is built from 12 residues. Trimming pared 1 base from V and 9 bases from J, leaving 9 bases between. In DNA form, the CDR3 reads TGTGCCAGCAGTGAAGGGGGGCGGAAAGCTTTCTTT. Translation gives CASSEGGRKAFF.

The DNA for the CDR3 is TGTGCCAGCAGCCAGCCGGGACTCGAAGACCAAGAGACCCAGTACTTC. Its translation is CASSQPGLEDQETQYF. This chain links TRBV3-1 (or the pseudogene TRBV3-2) with TRBJ2-5, with D perhaps matching TRBD2 (6 bases). The CDR3 has 16 amino acids. Germline CDR1 LGHDT, CDR2 YNNKEL (reference sequence). V was shortened by 3 bases and J by 0 bases, with 14 bases between the two germline ends.

The chain recombines TRBV6-5 with TRBJ2-7; TRBD2 aligns across 8 bases. This CDR3 is built from 13 residues. Germline CDR1 is MNHEY and CDR2 is SVGAGI. DNA of the CDR3: TGTGCTTGCGGGGGGACCATTCTCTACGAGCAGTACTTC. Amino acid sequence: CACGGTILYEQYF.